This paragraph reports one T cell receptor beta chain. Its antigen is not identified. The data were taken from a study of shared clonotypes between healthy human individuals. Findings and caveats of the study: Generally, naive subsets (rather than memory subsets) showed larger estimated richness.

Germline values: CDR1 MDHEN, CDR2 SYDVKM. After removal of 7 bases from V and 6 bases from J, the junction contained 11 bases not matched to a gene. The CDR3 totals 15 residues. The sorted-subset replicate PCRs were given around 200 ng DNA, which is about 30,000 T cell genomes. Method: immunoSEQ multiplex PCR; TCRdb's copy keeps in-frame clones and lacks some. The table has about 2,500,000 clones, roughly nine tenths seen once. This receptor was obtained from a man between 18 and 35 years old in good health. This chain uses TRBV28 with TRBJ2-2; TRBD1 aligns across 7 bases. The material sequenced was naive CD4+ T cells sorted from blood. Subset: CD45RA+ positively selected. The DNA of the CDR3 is TGTGCCAGCATTTCAAGGGGGCAAAACGCCGGGGAGCTGTTTTTT. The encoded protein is CASISRGQNAGELFF.